This T cell receptor (beta chain) is from a study of cytomegalovirus exposure and HLA in healthy donors. 60 Vbeta and 13 Jbeta primers were used in PCR. Sequencing used immunoSEQ multiplex PCR; TCRdb keeps in-frame clones, though not all of them. Of 120,000 to 150,000 clones listed, around four fifths were seen once; the top ten hold roughly 1.9%. The CDR3 covers 19 residues. Germline loops: CDR1 SGHDN, CDR2 FVKESK. The V gene end was trimmed by 4 bases and the J gene end by 3 bases; junction bases not matched to a gene: 11. The clonotype comes from a woman in her 40s in good health and CMV-seronegative. The sample comprised PBMCs. The chain is built from TRBV14 and TRBJ2-1, with 14 nucleotides matching TRBD2. In DNA, the CDR3 is TGTGCCAGCAGCCTCAACTTGGGACTAGCGGGAGTAGGCTACAATGAGCAGTTCTTC. Residues: CASSLNLGLAGVGYNEQFF. Full variable domain (remainder filled in from reference TRBV14 and TRBJ2-1): EAGVTQFPSHSVIEKGQTVTLRCDPISGHDNLYWYRRVMGKEIKFLLHFVKESKQDESGMPNNRFLAERTGGTYSTLKVQPAELEDSGVYFCASSLNLGLAGVGYNEQFFGPGTRLTVL.